This T cell receptor (beta chain) was sequenced for a study of blood T cell repertoires in COVID-19. About the study: PBMCs, B-cell-depleted T cells, or T cells were the source of the cDNA or gDNA that made up the material.

Only in-frame clones appear in the TCRdb table, and some are missing; sequencing was by immunoSEQ multiplex PCR. The sample yields about 170,000 clones, roughly 80% seen once. V was pared by 1 base and J by 10 bases, with 20 bases between. Germline CDR1 and CDR2: LNHDA and SQIVND (reference sequence). The CDR3 runs 17 residues. The J gene is TRBJ1-6, the V gene TRBV19; unclear D gene. The clonotype was recovered from a woman in her 50s who had recovered from COVID-19. What was sequenced was PBMCs or T cells enriched from blood (not recorded which). CDR3 DNA: TGTGCCAGTAGTATAGCCGGTGCGGGCGGAGGGAAATCACCCCTCCACTTT. Amino acid sequence: CASSIAGAGGGKSPLHF.